This TCR beta chain is drawn from a study of T cells in Graves' hyperthyroidism and ophthalmopathy. Using RNA transcripts as the source, TCR beta CDR3 regions were amplified. With the HTBI primer set, the TCR CDR3 went through a first round of RT-PCR. MiXCR was run by TCRdb on the multiplex PCR reads, yielding one entry per CDR3 protein. The table lists fewer than 300,000 distinct CDR3 sequences, about 25% of them singletons, with about 25% in the top ten. Losses at the gene ends were 6 bases for V and 2 bases for J; bases not matched to a gene: 4. In germline, CDR1 is DFQATT, CDR2 SNEGSKA (reference sequence). This CDR3 is built from 12 residues. This clonotype has a count of ten or more.

V usage is TRBV20-1 and J usage is TRBJ2-7, with 7 bases fitting TRBD1. Sample: blood. The clonotype originates from a man aged 40-50 years with Graves' hyperthyroidism that later progressed to Graves' ophthalmopathy. This CDR3 is CSAGQLTYEQYF. CDR3 coding DNA: TGCAGTGCGGGACAGTTGACCTACGAGCAGTACTTC.